This paragraph reports one T cell receptor (beta chain). The data derive from a study of cytomegalovirus exposure and HLA in healthy donors. Germline CDR1 is SGHAT and CDR2 is FQNNGV. The CDR3 has 15 residues. Trimming at V came to 5 bases and at J to 3 bases, leaving 5 bases not matched to a gene. PCR employed 60 Vbeta and 13 Jbeta primers. Only in-frame clones appear in the TCRdb table, and some are missing; sequencing was by immunoSEQ multiplex PCR. The sample shows some 200,000 clones, approximately 70% of them seen only once. V gene TRBV11-2 combines with J gene TRBJ1-4; 8 positions agree with TRBD1. Material for sequencing was PBMCs. This TCR was recovered from a man aged 35 to 55 in good health and CMV-seropositive. DNA of the CDR3: TGTGCCAGCAGCCCAGGACAGGGTCCTAATGAAAAACTGTTTTTT. Protein sequence: CASSPGQGPNEKLFF.